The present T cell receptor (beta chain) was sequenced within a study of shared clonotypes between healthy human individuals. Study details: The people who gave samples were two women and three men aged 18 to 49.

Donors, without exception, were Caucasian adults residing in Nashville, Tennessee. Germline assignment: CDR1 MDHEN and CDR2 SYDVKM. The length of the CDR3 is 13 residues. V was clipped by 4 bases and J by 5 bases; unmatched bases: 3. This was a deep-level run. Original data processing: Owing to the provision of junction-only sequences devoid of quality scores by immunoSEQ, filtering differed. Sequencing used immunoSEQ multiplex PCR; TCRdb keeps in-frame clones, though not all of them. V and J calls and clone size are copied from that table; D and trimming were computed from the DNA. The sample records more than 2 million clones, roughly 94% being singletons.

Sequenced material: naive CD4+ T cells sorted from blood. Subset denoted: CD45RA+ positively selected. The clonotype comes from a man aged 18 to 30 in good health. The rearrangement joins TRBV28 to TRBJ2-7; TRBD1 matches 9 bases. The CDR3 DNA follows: TGTGCCAGCAGTTCCAACAGGGGGCACGAGCAGTACTTC. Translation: CASSSNRGHEQYF. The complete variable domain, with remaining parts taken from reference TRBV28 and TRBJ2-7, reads DVKVTQSSRYLVKRTGEKVFLECVQDMDHENMFWYRQDPGLGLRLIYFSYDVKMKEKGDIPEGYSVSREKKERFSLILESASTNQTSMYLCASSSNRGHEQYFGPGTRLTVT.